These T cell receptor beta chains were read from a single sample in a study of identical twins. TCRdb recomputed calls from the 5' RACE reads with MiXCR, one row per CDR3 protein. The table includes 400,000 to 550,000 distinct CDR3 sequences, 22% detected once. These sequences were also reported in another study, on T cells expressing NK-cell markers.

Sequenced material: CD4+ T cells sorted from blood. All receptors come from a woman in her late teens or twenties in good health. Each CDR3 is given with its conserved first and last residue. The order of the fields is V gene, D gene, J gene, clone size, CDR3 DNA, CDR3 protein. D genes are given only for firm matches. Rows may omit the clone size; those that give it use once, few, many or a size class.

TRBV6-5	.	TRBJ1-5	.	TGTGCCAGCAGTTACTCGACTACAGGGAAGCATCAGCCCCAGCATTTT	CASSYSTTGKHQPQHF
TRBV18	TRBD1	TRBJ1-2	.	TGTGCCAGCTCACCTGCCGGGACAGTAACTAACTATGGCTACACCTTC	CASSPAGTVTNYGYTF
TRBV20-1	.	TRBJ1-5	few	TGCAGTGCTAGAGGTGGCCCAGGAGGCAATCAGCCCCAGCATTTT	CSARGGPGGNQPQHF
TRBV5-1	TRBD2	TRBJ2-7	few	TGCGCCAGCAGCCCCTTAGCGGGAGTAGTAAACGAGCAGTACTTC	CASSPLAGVVNEQYF
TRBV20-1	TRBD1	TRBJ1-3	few	TGCAGTGCGAACAGGGGGTCGGTTGACACCATATATTTT	CSANRGSVDTIYF
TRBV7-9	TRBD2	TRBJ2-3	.	TGTGCCAGCAGCTCGGGGGGACCAGATACGCAGTATTTT	CASSSGGPDTQYF
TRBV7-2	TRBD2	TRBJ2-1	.	TGTGCCAGCAGCTCCCGGGACTACTACAATGAGCAGTTCTTC	CASSSRDYYNEQFF
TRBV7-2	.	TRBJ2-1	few	TGTGCCAGCAGCCACTTCTCTGGCGTTGAGCAGTTCTTC	CASSHFSGVEQFF
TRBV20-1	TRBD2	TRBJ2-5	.	TGCAGTGCTAGAGATCAAGCGGGAACGGAGACCCAGTACTTC	CSARDQAGTETQYF
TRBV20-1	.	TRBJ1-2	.	TGCAGTGCTAGAGATCAGAGGGACTACTATGGCTACACCTTC	CSARDQRDYYGYTF
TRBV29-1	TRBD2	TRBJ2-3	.	TGCAGCGTTGGCCGACTAGCGGGGGGACCAGGTACGCAGTATTTT	CSVGRLAGGPGTQYF
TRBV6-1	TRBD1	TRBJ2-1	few	TGTGCCAGCAGCCGGGGACAGGGTTACGGATCCTACAATGAGCAGTTCTTC	CASSRGQGYGSYNEQFF
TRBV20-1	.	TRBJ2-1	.	TGCAGTGCTAGAGATCTGGGGGCTAGCGAGAACAATGAGCAGTTCTTC	CSARDLGASENNEQFF
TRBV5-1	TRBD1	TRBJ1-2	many	TGTGCCAGCAGTTCGGGACAGAACTATGGCTACACCTTC	CASSSGQNYGYTF
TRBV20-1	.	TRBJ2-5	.	TGCAGTGCCGCAGGAGTCCAAGAGACCCAGTACTTC	CSAAGVQETQYF
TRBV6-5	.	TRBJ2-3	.	TGTGCCAGCAGTTCGAGGGTTTTGGGCACAGATACGCAGTATTTT	CASSSRVLGTDTQYF
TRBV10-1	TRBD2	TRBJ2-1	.	TGCGCCAGCAGTCCCGGGACTAGCCTCAATGAGCAGTTCTTC	CASSPGTSLNEQFF
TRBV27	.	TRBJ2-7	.	TGTGCCAGCAGTCCCTCGAAGGGGACTCCGGGGTACTTC	CASSPSKGTPGYF